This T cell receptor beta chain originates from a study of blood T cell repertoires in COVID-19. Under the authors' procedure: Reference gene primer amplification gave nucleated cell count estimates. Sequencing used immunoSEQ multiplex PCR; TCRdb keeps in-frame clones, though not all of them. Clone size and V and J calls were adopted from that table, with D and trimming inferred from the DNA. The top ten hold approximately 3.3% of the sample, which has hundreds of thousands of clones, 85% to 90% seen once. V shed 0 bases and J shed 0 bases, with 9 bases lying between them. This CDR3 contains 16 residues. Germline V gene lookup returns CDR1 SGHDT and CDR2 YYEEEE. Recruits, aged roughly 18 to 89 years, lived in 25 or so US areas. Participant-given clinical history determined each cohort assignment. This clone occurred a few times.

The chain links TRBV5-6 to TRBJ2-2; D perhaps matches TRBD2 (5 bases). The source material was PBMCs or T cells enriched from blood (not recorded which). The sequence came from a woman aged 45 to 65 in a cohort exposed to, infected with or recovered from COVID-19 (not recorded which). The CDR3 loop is CASSLVPGSNTGELFF. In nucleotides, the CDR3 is TGTGCCAGCAGCTTGGTCCCGGGATCGAACACCGGGGAGCTGTTTTTT.